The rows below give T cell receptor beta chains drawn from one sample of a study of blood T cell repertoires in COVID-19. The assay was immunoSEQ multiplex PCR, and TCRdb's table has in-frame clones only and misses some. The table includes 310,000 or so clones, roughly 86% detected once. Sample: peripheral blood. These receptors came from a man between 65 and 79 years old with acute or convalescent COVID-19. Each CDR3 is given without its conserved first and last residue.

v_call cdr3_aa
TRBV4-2 ASSHRDRGRPLERVRSRAGELF
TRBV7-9 ASSRGGTGSSYEQY
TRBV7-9 ASSDYRLAGTDTQY
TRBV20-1 SASSPLWGGDTYEQY
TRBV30 AWSTLKSSGANVLT
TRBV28 ASSLSGDRNYEQY
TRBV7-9 ASSQLAGTDTQY
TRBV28 ASGQVSYNEQF
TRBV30 AWKGDSGIPNSPLH
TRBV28 ASGRAGADTGELF
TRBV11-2 ASSLGGSGNTGELF
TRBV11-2 ASSLHVTTDTQY
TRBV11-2 ASSLDRTGIGNEQF
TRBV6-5 ASSYAGRRNEQF
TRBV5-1 ASSLADRTNGYT
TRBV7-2 ASSLGLAGGPLY
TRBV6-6 ASSYNDRGRDGYT
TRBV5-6 ASSLGTALETQY
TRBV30 AWSVTGDTEAF
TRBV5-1 ASSFGENYEQY
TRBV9 ASSGGQFQETQY
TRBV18 ASSRGTGLNQPQH
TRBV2 ASSQQLVRSDTQY
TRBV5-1 ASSSGQVTKGNTGELF
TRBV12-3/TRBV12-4 ASSSQGQETQY
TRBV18 ASSRTTNTGELF
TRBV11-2 ASRRGDYNEQF
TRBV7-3 ASSFLAGEDTDTQY